This is a list of T cell receptor beta chains from one sample in a study of T cells expressing NK-cell markers. TCRdb reanalyzed the 5' RACE reads, giving one entry per CDR3 protein sequence and no DNA. The repertoire table contains some 150,000 distinct CDR3 sequences. The sample consisted of blood T cells: a sorted CD56 or NKG2C T cell subset, CD4+ or CD8+ T cells, or bulk PBMC T cells (not recorded which). Receptors were obtained from a man in his late teens or twenties in good health. Each CDR3 is given with its conserved first and last residue.

J | V | CDR3
TRBJ2-5 | TRBV12-3/TRBV12-4 | CASTLGGEETQYF
TRBJ2-1 | TRBV5-6 | CASSSLLSSSYNEQFF
TRBJ1-1 | TRBV30 | CAWKLGSVYMNTEAFF
TRBJ2-1 | TRBV7-8 | CASSLAGQREFYEQFF
TRBJ1-5 | TRBV16 | CASSRSGQGGNQPQHF
TRBJ2-5 | TRBV25-1 | CASSEYTEQETQYF
TRBJ1-1 | TRBV12-3/TRBV12-4 | CASTMAGTMTEAFF
TRBJ2-3 | TRBV2 | CASSERLRYTQYF
TRBJ2-3 | TRBV27 | CASSFPGATDTQYF
TRBJ2-7 | TRBV4-3 | CASSQTSLGPYEQYF
TRBJ2-1 | TRBV2 | CASRGDRGNEQFF
TRBJ2-7 | TRBV20-1 | CSARAVLGQGSYEQYF
TRBJ2-3 | TRBV6-5 | CASSYVAGATDTQYF
TRBJ2-3 | TRBV12-3/TRBV12-4 | CASSPRSDTQYF
TRBJ1-4 | TRBV9 | CASSEQGSTNEKLFF
TRBJ2-6 | TRBV4-2 | CASSPPGSGANVLTF